The 20 T cell receptor beta chains below all came from one sample that was sequenced in a study of blood T cell repertoires in COVID-19. Produced via immunoSEQ multiplex PCR; TCRdb's table is partial and in-frame only. This table holds some 120,000 clones, 88% found once. Sequencing was carried out using peripheral blood. The receptors stem from a human donor in a cohort sampled during active COVID-19.

The chain has TRBV28 and TRBJ1-5, with a possible D match to TRBD1 (5 bases). CDR3 size: 15 residues. V was trimmed by 6 bases and J by 0 bases, leaving 12 bases between them. Germline assignment: CDR1 MDHEN and CDR2 SYDVKM. For the CDR3, the DNA is TGTGCCAGCAGGTATGCAGGGTATAGCAATCAGCCCCAGCATTTT. Its protein is CASRYAGYSNQPQHF. The full variable domain, with the rest looked up from reference TRBV28 and TRBJ1-5, is DVKVTQSSRYLVKRTGEKVFLECVQDMDHENMFWYRQDPGLGLRLIYFSYDVKMKEKGDIPEGYSVSREKKERFSLILESASTNQTSMYLCASRYAGYSNQPQHFGDGTRLSIL.

The chain is built from TRBV2 and TRBJ2-5, with TRBD2 identical over 10 bases. This CDR3 contains 13 residues. The germline gives CDR1 SNHLY, CDR2 FYNNEI. J gave up 7 bases and V 6 bases, and 5 bases lay outside the gene matches. CDR3: CASSDSSGGTQYF. CDR3 bases: TGTGCCAGCAGCGATTCTAGCGGGGGGACCCAGTACTTC.

The chain combines TRBV10-3 with TRBJ2-3; 8 positions match TRBD2. The CDR3 spans 15 residues. V gave up 2 bases and J gave up 4 bases; unmatched junction bases: 5. CDR1 is ENHRY and CDR2 is SYGVKD in the germline V gene. The CDR3 sequence is CAISEPAGEADTQYF. The CDR3 nucleotides read TGTGCCATCAGTGAGCCAGCGGGGGAGGCAGATACGCAGTATTTT.

This chain joins TRBV4-1 and TRBJ1-1, with D possibly TRBD1 on 5 matching bases. Germline V gene data show CDR1 as MGHRA and CDR2 as YSYEKL. This CDR3 comprises 13 residues. With 0 bases removed from V and 6 bases from J, the gap between germline ends came to 8 bases. The CDR3 sequence: CASSQDGGAEAFF. CDR3 coding DNA: TGCGCCAGCAGCCAAGATGGGGGGGCTGAAGCTTTCTTT.

CDR3 amino acids: CASSWTSGNPGEQYF. The CDR3 nucleotides read TGTGCCAGTAGCTGGACTAGCGGGAACCCCGGAGAGCAGTACTTC. This rearrangement joins TRBV19 to TRBJ2-7, with TRBD2 matching over 12 bases. This CDR3 has 15 amino acids. With 6 bases clipped from V and 7 bases from J, the junction kept 10 bases outside the gene matches. Germline CDR1 and CDR2: LNHDA and SQIVND (reference sequence).

The gene calls are TRBV4-1 and TRBJ2-2; a possible D gene is TRBD1 (6 bases). This CDR3 has 13 amino acids. CDR1 is MGHRA and CDR2 is YSYEKL in the germline V gene. Trimming left V 3 bases short and J 6 bases short, with 8 bases between. The CDR3 here is CASSHPGAGELFF. DNA for the CDR3: TGCGCCAGCAGCCACCCAGGGGCCGGGGAGCTGTTTTTT.

The sample holds a few counts of this clone. Other DNA variants within this sample encode the same CDR3. The rearrangement uses TRBV19 and TRBJ2-1; 10 nucleotides agree with TRBD1. The CDR3 has 15 amino acids. Germline V lookup: CDR1 LNHDA, CDR2 SQIVND (reference sequence). The trim removed 3 bases at V and 7 bases at J, leaving 6 bases unmatched. CDR3 nucleotide sequence: TGTGCCAGTAGTATTTCGGACAGGGGGGGAAATGAGCAGTTCTTC. Translated, it gives CASSISDRGGNEQFF.

The J gene is TRBJ1-2, the V gene TRBV29-1; 7 bases map to TRBD1. Germline V gene lookup returns CDR1 SQVTM and CDR2 ANQGSEA. Germline trimming cut 3 bases from V and 4 bases from J; bases unmatched to any gene: 2. The CDR3 is made up of 12 amino acids. The CDR3 DNA follows: TGCAGCGTTGACGACAGGGCCTATGGCTACACCTTC. Residues: CSVDDRAYGYTF.

The chain is built from TRBV6-5 and TRBJ2-1, with 8 bases lining up with TRBD2. V was clipped by 10 bases and J by 1 base; unmatched bases: 6. The CDR3 loop spans 14 amino acids. Germline V gene sequence: CDR1 MNHEY, CDR2 SVGAGI. As DNA, the CDR3 is TGTGCCACCGATACTAGCGGATCCTACAATGAGCAGTTCTTC. Its protein is CATDTSGSYNEQFF.

V is TRBV7-9 and J is TRBJ1-6; 7 bases are shared with TRBD1. CDR1 and CDR2 (germline): SEHNR, FQNEAQ (reference sequence). The CDR3 spans 13 residues. The V and J ends lost 7 bases and 14 bases, in that order; junction bases with no gene match: 11. The CDR3 DNA reads as TGTGCCAGCACCAAGTCCGCAGGGGGGACCCTCCACTTT. It encodes CASTKSAGGTLHF.

The rearrangement joins TRBV28 to TRBJ2-3, with D tentatively TRBD2 (5 bases). The V end lost 7 bases, the J end lost 1 base, and 15 bases lay between the germline ends. The CDR3 spans 15 residues. CDR1 and CDR2 from the germline V gene are MDHEN and SYDVKM. The chain's CDR3 is CASNFFAGGTDTQYF. In DNA form, the CDR3 reads TGTGCCAGCAACTTCTTCGCGGGCGGCACAGATACGCAGTATTTT.

The V call is TRBV20-1, the J call TRBJ2-5; D is possibly TRBD1 (6 bases). Per the germline V gene, CDR1 is DFQATT and CDR2 is SNEGSKA (reference sequence). Trimming cost V 5 bases and J 3 bases, with 7 bases left between them. The CDR3 sequence is 11 residues long. CDR3 coding DNA: TGCAGTGCTTACAGGGAAGAGACCCAGTACTTC. Translated, it gives CSAYREETQYF.

This clone was detected once. The J gene is TRBJ2-7, the V gene TRBV7-8; the match to TRBD1 covers 9 bases. The CDR3 is 15 residues long. With 6 bases clipped from V and 2 bases from J, the junction kept 8 bases outside the gene matches. Looked up from germline, CDR1 is SGHVS and CDR2 is FQNEAQ. As DNA, the CDR3 is TGTGCCAGCAGTTCAGCCGGGACAGGGACCTACGAGCAGTACTTC. Protein sequence: CASSSAGTGTYEQYF. Full variable domain (rest looked up from reference TRBV7-8 and TRBJ2-7): GAGVSQSPRYKVAKRGQDVALRCDPISGHVSLFWYQQALGQGPEFLTYFQNEAQLDKSGLPSDRFFAERPEGSVSTLKIQRTQQEDSAVYLCASSSAGTGTYEQYFGPGTRLTVT.

The V gene is TRBV18, the J gene TRBJ2-3; the D is unclear. The CDR3 totals 13 residues. Trimming shortened V by 4 bases and J by 6 bases, and 11 bases separated the two germline ends. Germline assignment: CDR1 KGHSH and CDR2 LQKENI. The CDR3 sequence is CASSLAPGDTQYF. The CDR3 bases are TGTGCCAGCTCACTAGCCCCCGGGGATACGCAGTATTTT. The full variable domain, with the rest looked up from reference TRBV18 and TRBJ2-3, is NAGVMQNPRHLVRRRGQEARLRCSPMKGHSHVYWYRQLPEEGLKFMVYLQKENIIDESGMPKERFSAEFPKEGPSILRIQQVVRGDSAAYFCASSLAPGDTQYFGPGTRLTVL.

The V call is TRBV4-1, the J call TRBJ1-2; D is perhaps TRBD1 (5 bases). Per germline, CDR1 MGHRA and CDR2 YSYEKL. V dropped 4 bases and J dropped 7 bases, with 19 bases sitting between them. The CDR3 is made up of 15 amino acids. Here the CDR3 reads CASSPGLGAEGGYTF. The CDR3 DNA reads TGCGCCAGCAGCCCGGGACTCGGGGCCGAGGGTGGCTACACCTTC.

The chain joins TRBV27 to TRBJ1-5; D is possibly TRBD1 (5 bases). The germline V and J ends were trimmed by 3 bases and 3 bases, with 6 bases remaining between them. Germline V gene sequence: CDR1 MNHEY, CDR2 SMNVEV (reference sequence). The CDR3 consists of 13 residues. CDR3 sequence reads: CASSLTANQPQHF. The CDR3 DNA reads TGTGCCAGCAGTTTGACAGCCAATCAGCCCCAGCATTTT.

The rearrangement links TRBV28 to TRBJ1-5; D is unresolved. This CDR3 region has 12 residues. Germline values: CDR1 MDHEN, CDR2 SYDVKM. Trimming stripped 6 bases from V and 3 bases from J, with 6 bases between. CDR3 sequence (DNA): TGTGCCAGCAGGTCAGTCAATCAGCCCCAGCATTTT. Translation: CASRSVNQPQHF.

The chain has TRBV2 and TRBJ1-1; D is ambiguous. The CDR3 has 14 amino acids. V shed 1 base and J shed 1 base, with 7 bases lying between them. The germline V gene has CDR1 SNHLY and CDR2 FYNNEI. DNA for the CDR3: TGTGCCAGCAGTGAAGGGCATGGGAACACTGAAGCTTTCTTT. As protein: CASSEGHGNTEAFF.

Here the CDR3 reads CASSFSGRSYEQYF. The CDR3 DNA is TGTGCCAGCAGTTTCTCCGGGAGGAGCTACGAGCAGTACTTC. The rearrangement joins TRBV27 to TRBJ2-7; 7 bases match TRBD2. With 3 bases clipped from V and 3 bases from J, the junction kept 5 bases outside the gene matches. The CDR3 totals 14 residues. The germline V gene has CDR1 MNHEY and CDR2 SMNVEV (reference sequence).

CDR3 region: CASSSDRTTLEDTQYF. The CDR3 DNA sequence: TGCGCCAGCAGCTCGGACAGGACGACGTTGGAAGATACGCAGTATTTT. This chain joins TRBV5-1 and TRBJ2-3; 7 bases are shared with TRBD1. Germline V gene lookup returns CDR1 SGHRS and CDR2 YFSETQ. V dropped 3 bases and J dropped 5; count of bases not matched to a gene: 12. The CDR3 is 16 residues long. Complete variable domain (other parts from reference TRBV5-1 and TRBJ2-3): KAGVTQTPRYLIKTRGQQVTLSCSPISGHRSVSWYQQTPGQGLQFLFEYFSETQRNKGNFPGRFSGRQFSNSRSEMNVSTLELGDSALYLCASSSDRTTLEDTQYFGPGTRLTVL.